Below are 30 T cell receptor beta chains sequenced from a single sample in a study of OX40 agonist ivuxolimab in advanced cancers. Sequencing was performed with immunoSEQ multiplex PCR; in TCRdb, only in-frame clones are kept and a portion is missing. The sample contains 90,000 to 100,000 clones, about 85% of which appear only once. The input for sequencing was CD4+ or CD8+ T cells sorted from blood, taken in a trial of the OX40 agonist ivuxolimab. Receptor source: an adult with an advanced solid tumor such as melanoma, head and neck, liver or kidney cancer.

A few counts support this clone. The chain combines TRBV28 with TRBJ1-1, with TRBD1 matching over 7 bases. CDR3 length: 17 amino acids. Germline V gene data show CDR1 as MDHEN and CDR2 as SYDVKM. V shed 6 bases, J shed 5 bases, and the junction held 18 bases outside the gene matches. The CDR3 loop reads CASSPLGAGGVGTEAFF. The CDR3 DNA sequence: TGTGCCAGCAGCCCCCTTGGGGCAGGGGGAGTGGGGACTGAAGCTTTCTTT.

This chain links TRBV19 with TRBJ2-7, with 7 bases identical to TRBD2. This CDR3 has 14 amino acids. From germline, CDR1 is LNHDA and CDR2 SQIVND (reference sequence). V shed 3 bases, J shed 6 bases, and the junction held 8 bases outside the gene matches. The CDR3 DNA is TGTGCCAGTAGTATCCAAGCGGGGCTGTCCGAGCAGTACTTC. Its translation: CASSIQAGLSEQYF.

The rearrangement links TRBV18 to TRBJ2-7; D is possibly TRBD2 (6 bases). Trimming took 5 bases from V and 6 from J, leaving 17 bases between them. Germline V gene data show CDR1 as KGHSH and CDR2 as LQKENI. The CDR3 runs to 14 residues. CDR3 nucleotide sequence: TGTGCCAGCTCAGGAAGACCCGGGAGTGGCGAGCAGTACTTC. Translated: CASSGRPGSGEQYF.

CDR3 in DNA: TGTGCCATCAGTGAGTCGACAGAAACTTCCTACGAGCAGTACTTC. It yields the protein CAISESTETSYEQYF. This chain connects TRBV10-3 to TRBJ2-7, with a possible D match to TRBD1 (5 bases). Germline-derived CDR1 and CDR2 are ENHRY and SYGVKD. The V end was cut by 0 bases, the J end by 1 base, with 10 bases between. There are 15 residues in the CDR3.

This chain connects TRBV28 to TRBJ2-1; 10 bases are shared with TRBD1. Germline CDR1 is MDHEN and CDR2 is SYDVKM. The V gene end was trimmed by 3 bases and the J gene end by 10 bases; junction bases not matched to a gene: 6. The CDR3 totals 14 residues. CDR3 region: CASSFASTGGEQFF. CDR3 nucleotides: TGTGCCAGCAGTTTTGCCTCGACAGGGGGCGAGCAGTTCTTC. Full variable domain (remainder filled in from reference TRBV28 and TRBJ2-1): DVKVTQSSRYLVKRTGEKVFLECVQDMDHENMFWYRQDPGLGLRLIYFSYDVKMKEKGDIPEGYSVSREKKERFSLILESASTNQTSMYLCASSFASTGGEQFFGPGTRLTVL.

This rearrangement joins TRBV27 to TRBJ2-5; 7 nucleotides agree with TRBD1. The germline V gene has CDR1 MNHEY and CDR2 SMNVEV (reference sequence). Trimming cost V 6 bases and J 4 bases; bases outside gene matches: 11. The CDR3 spans 15 residues. The CDR3 here is CASSHGQAWGETQYF. The CDR3 nucleotides are TGTGCCAGCAGCCACGGACAGGCCTGGGGAGAGACCCAGTACTTC.

This clone has just a few counts. The chain uses TRBV7-2 and TRBJ1-2, with D unresolved. There are 13 residues in the CDR3. Germline-derived CDR1 and CDR2 are SGHTA and FQGNSA. V was shortened by 1 base and J by 6 bases, with 9 bases between the two germline ends. The CDR3 region has the DNA TGTGCCAGCAGCTTAGTCGATTCTGATGGCTACACCTTC. Amino acids: CASSLVDSDGYTF.

Concerning this clone itself: It is likely a read error, because the conserved phenylalanine at the end of the CDR3 is missing. Because the CDR3's place on the DNA is in doubt, the DNA is left out and the CDR3 is given as listed by TCRdb. This chain uses TRBV6-1 with TRBJ1-2; the table's D call, TRBD1, has no DNA check behind it. Germline V lookup: CDR1 MNHNS, CDR2 SASEGT. The CDR3 is made up of 12 amino acids, end residues included. The CDR3 protein is CASSEAQRTERV.

This clone has just a few counts. The chain joins TRBV2 to TRBJ1-3; perhaps TRBD1 as D (6 bases). V was cut by 0 bases and J by 8 bases, with 8 bases left in between. The CDR3 length is 13 residues. Germline CDR1 is SNHLY and CDR2 is FYNNEI. CDR3 sequence reads: CASSEAQGYTIYF. The CDR3 bases are TGTGCCAGCAGTGAAGCCCAGGGGTACACCATATATTTT.

The chain has TRBV6-5 and TRBJ1-5; 9 positions agree with TRBD1. After removal of 5 bases from V and 5 bases from J, the junction contained 7 bases not matched to a gene. CDR1 and CDR2 from the germline V gene are MNHEY and SVGAGI. The CDR3 spans 15 residues. CDR3 residues: CASSPGTGTYQPQHF. DNA for the CDR3: TGTGCCAGCAGTCCCGGGACAGGGACGTATCAGCCCCAGCATTTT.

This clone was recorded a few times. This chain links TRBV7-9 with TRBJ2-3, with TRBD2 identical over 7 bases. Germline trimming cut 6 bases from V and 6 bases from J; bases unmatched to any gene: 6. In germline, CDR1 is SEHNR, CDR2 FQNEAQ (reference sequence). CDR3 length: 13 amino acids. The CDR3 spells CASREGGPDTQYF. The CDR3 DNA reads as TGTGCCAGCAGGGAGGGAGGGCCGGATACGCAGTATTTT. Filled out from reference TRBV7-9 and TRBJ2-3, the complete variable domain reads DTGVSQNPRHKITKRGQNVTFRCDPISEHNRLYWYRQTLGQGPEFLTYFQNEAQLEKSRLLSDRFSAERPKGSFSTLEIQRTEQGDSAMYLCASREGGPDTQYFGPGTRLTVL.

The chain couples TRBV2 to TRBJ2-5; D unresolved. CDR1 is SNHLY, CDR2 FYNNEI, per germline. The ends were cut back, 1 base at V and 0 bases at J, with 0 bases in the middle. The CDR3 loop spans 12 amino acids. The CDR3 nucleotides read TGTGCCAGCAGTGAAGACCAAGAGACCCAGTACTTC. Translated, it gives CASSEDQETQYF.

The chain is built from TRBV5-6 and TRBJ2-7; either TRBD1 or TRBD2 may supply D (6 bases each). The CDR3 length is 14 residues. Germline CDR1 reads SGHDT; CDR2 reads YYEEEE. V was pared by 2 bases and J by 6 bases, with 15 bases between. CDR3 bases: TGTGCCAGCAGCTTTAGTCCGGGGGCGGTCGAGCAGTACTTC. Protein product: CASSFSPGAVEQYF.

This sequence joins TRBV4-1 and TRBJ1-5, with 7 bases identical to TRBD1. Germline V gives CDR1 MGHRA, CDR2 YSYEKL. J gave up 1 base and V 1 base, and 4 bases lay outside the gene matches. This CDR3 contains 16 residues. CDR3 sequence: CASSQVRGQSNQPQHF. The CDR3 DNA reads as TGCGCCAGCAGCCAAGTTAGGGGACAGAGCAATCAGCCCCAGCATTTT.

This chain joins TRBV18 and TRBJ1-5; 7 bases agree with TRBD1. Germline V CDR1 and CDR2: KGHSH, LQKENI. This CDR3 is 13 amino acids long. The trim removed 8 bases at V and 4 bases at J, leaving 5 bases unmatched. CDR3 bases: TGTGCCAGCCCCTGGACAGGTAATCAGCCCCAGCATTTT. Residues: CASPWTGNQPQHF. The full variable domain, in which reference TRBV18 and TRBJ1-5 provide the parts outside the CDR3, is NAGVMQNPRHLVRRRGQEARLRCSPMKGHSHVYWYRQLPEEGLKFMVYLQKENIIDESGMPKERFSAEFPKEGPSILRIQQVVRGDSAAYFCASPWTGNQPQHFGDGTRLSIL.

This clone showed up just a few times. The V and J genes are TRBV28 and TRBJ2-7, with a weak D call TRBD2 (6 bases). V lost 5 bases, J lost 0 bases, and 17 bases lay in between. The CDR3 contains 16 residues. Per the germline V gene, CDR1 is MDHEN and CDR2 is SYDVKM. Written as DNA, the CDR3 is TGTGCCAGCAGTGCACCGACTAGGGAAGGCTCCTACGAGCAGTACTTC. Translating gives CASSAPTREGSYEQYF. The complete variable domain, with remaining parts taken from reference TRBV28 and TRBJ2-7, reads DVKVTQSSRYLVKRTGEKVFLECVQDMDHENMFWYRQDPGLGLRLIYFSYDVKMKEKGDIPEGYSVSREKKERFSLILESASTNQTSMYLCASSAPTREGSYEQYFGPGTRLTVT.

V is TRBV13 and J is TRBJ1-2, with unresolved D. The CDR3 consists of 14 residues. The V and J ends lost 2 bases and 2 bases respectively, with 9 bases between them. From germline, CDR1 is PRHDT and CDR2 FYEKMQ (reference sequence). DNA for the CDR3: TGTGCCAGCAGCTTAACACCATCGAACTATGGCTACACCTTC. Its protein product is CASSLTPSNYGYTF.

The chain employs TRBV6-1 and TRBJ2-7, with D tentatively TRBD1 (5 bases). The germline V gene encodes CDR1 MNHNS and CDR2 SASEGT. CDR3 length: 20 amino acids. Trimming removed 5 bases at V and 0 bases at J, with 29 bases between. CDR3 loop: CASSKGVTARRDISSYEQYF. As DNA, the CDR3 is TGTGCCAGCAGTAAAGGGGTGACAGCCCGACGCGATATAAGCTCCTACGAGCAGTACTTC.

The chain uses TRBV19 and TRBJ1-5; no firm D call. The CDR3 contains 12 residues. Germline CDR1 is LNHDA and CDR2 is SQIVND (reference sequence). V was clipped by 5 bases and J by 4 bases, with 6 bases between them. As DNA, the CDR3 is TGTGCCAGTAGTTGGCGGAATCAGCCCCAGCATTTT. This encodes CASSWRNQPQHF.

As DNA, the CDR3 is TGTGCCAGCAGTGAGGGAGAGGCAGGGTCCGACGAGCAGTACTTC. Amino acid sequence: CASSEGEAGSDEQYF. The chain combines TRBV6-1 with TRBJ2-7; either TRBD1 or TRBD2 may fit D (5 bases each). The CDR3 loop spans 15 amino acids. Trimming stripped 3 bases from V and 5 bases from J, with 17 bases between. Germline values: CDR1 MNHNS, CDR2 SASEGT.

The chain uses TRBV28 and TRBJ2-7; D is perhaps TRBD1 or TRBD2 (5 bases each). Trimming left V 4 bases short and J 2 bases short, with 15 bases between. Germline values: CDR1 MDHEN, CDR2 SYDVKM. This CDR3 contains 15 residues. The CDR3: CASSSHRDRAYEQYF. As DNA, the CDR3 is TGTGCCAGCAGTTCTCACCGGGACCGCGCCTACGAGCAGTACTTC.

The chain uses TRBV7-2 and TRBJ2-1; maybe TRBD2 (5 bases). Trimming pared 11 bases from V and 7 bases from J, leaving 18 bases between. The V gene's germline CDR1 is SGHTA and CDR2 FQGNSA. CDR3 size: 13 residues. The DNA for the CDR3 is TGTGCCGGCGCCGGGAACCCTCCAAATGAGCAGTTCTTC. Its protein is CAGAGNPPNEQFF.

The chain carries TRBV5-1 and TRBJ2-2; D uncertain. CDR1 and CDR2 (germline): SGHRS, YFSETQ. V lost 2 bases and J 2 bases, leaving 19 bases between the germline ends. The CDR3 runs to 18 residues. CDR3 sequence (DNA): TGCGCCAGCAGCTTTTTAGGGCCCCCTCACCCTAACACCGGGGAGCTGTTTTTT. Protein product: CASSFLGPPHPNTGELFF.

The chain recombines TRBV6-1 with TRBJ2-7, with D unclear. Trimming took 7 bases from V and 3 from J, leaving 13 bases between them. CDR3 length: 13 amino acids. The germline V gene has CDR1 MNHNS and CDR2 SASEGT. DNA of the CDR3: TGTGCCAGCACCCGCCCAAGCTTCTACGAGCAGTACTTC. Translated: CASTRPSFYEQYF.

This chain joins TRBV4-1 and TRBJ1-1; D remains unclear. Germline-derived CDR1 and CDR2 are MGHRA and YSYEKL. The CDR3 loop spans 14 amino acids. V shed 3 bases and J shed 2 bases, with 10 bases lying between them. The CDR3 spells CASSQWGGNTEAFF. The CDR3 coding sequence is TGCGCCAGCAGCCAGTGGGGAGGAAACACTGAAGCTTTCTTT.

J is TRBJ1-4 and V is TRBV11-3; D call uncertain. The CDR3 extends over 15 amino acids. The V end was cut by 2 bases, the J end by 5 bases, with 12 bases between. The V gene's germline CDR1 is SGHNT and CDR2 YENEEA. The CDR3 bases are TGTGCCAGCAGCTTAAACGGGCCGGCGAATGAAAAACTGTTTTTT. Translating gives CASSLNGPANEKLFF.

By frequency in the sample, this clone is medium-sized. This chain joins TRBV28 and TRBJ1-2; D perhaps matches TRBD1 (6 bases). CDR3 length: 13 residues. The germline V gene has CDR1 MDHEN and CDR2 SYDVKM. The DNA for the CDR3 is TGTGGGTCGGGGGGCGCAGCTAACTATGGCTACACCTTC. Its translation: CGSGGAANYGYTF.

The CDR3 loop is CASSEGGGAEEQFF. The DNA for the CDR3 is TGTGCCAGCAGTGAGGGAGGGGGGGCGGAAGAGCAGTTCTTC. The chain recombines TRBV2 with TRBJ2-1, with a tentative D call TRBD2 (7 bases). From germline, CDR1 is SNHLY and CDR2 FYNNEI. CDR3 size: 14 residues. With 3 bases removed from V and 10 bases from J, the gap between germline ends came to 16 bases.

The V gene is TRBV11-2, the J gene TRBJ2-1; 8 bases match TRBD1. Per the germline V gene, CDR1 is SGHAT and CDR2 is FQNNGV. CDR3 length: 15 residues. J lost 5 bases, V lost 3 bases, and 6 bases had no gene match. This chain's CDR3 is CASSLNRGSHNEQFF. CDR3 DNA: TGTGCCAGCAGCTTGAACAGGGGGTCCCACAATGAGCAGTTCTTC. Drawing the rest from reference TRBV11-2 and TRBJ2-1, the complete variable domain is EAGVAQSPRYKIIEKRQSVAFWCNPISGHATLYWYQQILGQGPKLLIQFQNNGVVDDSQLPKDRFSAERLKGVDSTLKIQPAKLEDSAVYLCASSLNRGSHNEQFFGPGTRLTVL.

V and J are TRBV4-1 and TRBJ2-1, with 12 bases fitting TRBD2. This CDR3 is built from 15 residues. V was pared by 3 bases and J by 8 bases, with 5 bases of the junction left unmatched. Germline-derived CDR1 and CDR2 are MGHRA and YSYEKL. CDR3 region: CASSQWTSGMYEQFF. In DNA form, the CDR3 reads TGCGCCAGCAGCCAGTGGACTAGCGGGATGTATGAGCAGTTCTTC.